This entry features one T cell receptor beta chain sequence. Its antigen is still unknown. This entry belongs to a study of Ad26.COV2.S vaccination and SARS-CoV-2 variants. The treatment is: around 19 received Ad26.COV2.S at low or high dose, single or two shots; about 5 received placebo; per-sample allocation not given. Sampling happened 63 days after the first vaccine or placebo injection. TCRdb keeps only in-frame clones here, not all; method: immunoSEQ multiplex PCR. The sample has roughly 680,000 clones; more than 80% are singletons. Notes on the study in general: Analytic work on TCR breadth and depth might have understated the full extent of total T cell responses.

This CDR3 contains 14 residues. CDR1 and CDR2 from the germline V gene are MGHRA and YSYEKL. The V gene lost 0 bases and the J gene lost 6 bases, with 9 bases spanning the gap. This rearrangement joins TRBV4-1 to TRBJ1-5, with D hard to call. The sample here was peripheral blood, taken in a trial of Ad26.COV2.S vaccine versus placebo. This clonotype originated in a person aged 18-65 years who received the Ad26.COV2.S COVID-19 vaccine or a placebo. The DNA of the CDR3 is TGCGCCAGCAGCCAAGATGGAGGGTTTCAGCCCCAGCATTTT. Its translation is CASSQDGGFQPQHF.